This is a list of T cell receptor beta chains from one sample in a study of beta chain features in type 1 diabetes. Clones were sequenced by immunoSEQ multiplex PCR, and TCRdb holds only the in-frame ones, with some missing. This sample has around 320,000 clones, with less than 15% found just once. Sequencing input: central memory CD4+ T cells from blood. The receptors originated from a man aged 25 to 45 in good health. Both conserved end residues are part of each CDR3. The order of the fields is V gene, D gene, J gene, clone size, CDR3 protein, CDR3 DNA. A D gene is named only where the DNA matches it firmly. The listing skips clone size in some rows; elsewhere it reads once, few, many or a size class.

TRBV4-3	TRBD2	TRBJ2-1	few	CASSQEPSGGFGEQFF	TGCGCCAGCAGCCAAGAACCTAGCGGGGGGTTCGGTGAGCAGTTCTTC
TRBV11-2	-	TRBJ1-2	-	CASSLVQATLGYGYTF	TGTGCCAGCAGCTTAGTTCAAGCCACCCTTGGCTATGGCTACACCTTC
TRBV5-4	TRBD2	TRBJ2-2	-	CASSQLAGGRTGELFF	TGTGCCAGCAGTCAACTAGCGGGGGGTCGAACCGGGGAGCTGTTTTTT
TRBV25-1	-	TRBJ1-1	-	CASTGLQDTEAFF	TGTGCCAGCACGGGACTACAGGACACTGAAGCTTTCTTT
TRBV6-5	-	TRBJ1-2	few	CASSLDGARGYTF	TGTGCCAGCAGCCTGGACGGCGCTAGGGGCTACACCTTC
TRBV6-5	TRBD1	TRBJ2-5	-	CARRQGRIETQYF	TGTGCCAGACGACAGGGAAGGATAGAGACCCAGTACTTC
TRBV7-2	-	TRBJ2-2	few	CASSLDRREGPGRIGELFF	TGTGCCAGCAGCTTAGATCGGAGAGAGGGCCCCGGGAGAATCGGGGAGCTGTTTTTT
TRBV2	-	TRBJ2-1	-	CASRGTVDYNEQFF	TGTGCCAGCAGGGGGACGGTAGACTACAATGAGCAGTTCTTC
TRBV6-5	TRBD1	TRBJ2-1	-	CASTDRGPRGEQFF	TGTGCCAGCACCGACAGGGGTCCCCGTGGGGAGCAGTTCTTC
TRBV7-2	TRBD1	TRBJ2-5	few	CASSLRATGAAGETQYF	TGTGCCAGCAGCTTACGGGCGACAGGGGCCGCCGGTGAGACCCAGTACTTC
TRBV5-1	-	TRBJ2-6	-	CASSRAGAGANVLTF	TGCGCCAGCAGCCGCGCTGGGGCTGGGGCCAACGTCCTGACTTTC
TRBV14	-	TRBJ2-3	many	CASSLAPGVDTQYF	TGTGCCAGCAGCCTAGCGCCTGGGGTGGATACGCAGTATTTT
TRBV4-3	TRBD1	TRBJ2-1	-	CASSQDGQGGGEQFF	TGCGCCAGCAGCCAGGACGGACAGGGGGGGGGTGAGCAGTTCTTC
TRBV29-1	TRBD1	TRBJ1-2	few	CSVGEGGHGYTF	TGCAGCGTTGGGGAAGGGGGCCATGGCTACACCTTC
TRBV27	-	TRBJ2-3	-	CATSIGGRPDTQYF	TGTGCCACCTCGATTGGGGGCCGACCAGATACGCAGTATTTT
TRBV18	TRBD1	TRBJ2-7	many	CASSQGQGYEQYF	TGTGCCAGCTCGCAGGGACAGGGGTACGAGCAGTACTTC
TRBV5-6	-	TRBJ1-6	few	CASTLRGIWDSPLHF	TGTGCCAGCACCCTAAGGGGCATATGGGATTCACCCCTCCACTTT
TRBV20-1	-	TRBJ1-2	-	CSVGTDYGYTF	TGCAGTGTAGGGACCGACTATGGCTACACCTTC
TRBV18	-	TRBJ2-2	-	CASSPGNVGAGELFF	TGTGCCAGCTCACCGGGGAACGTGGGCGCCGGGGAGCTGTTTTTT
TRBV19	-	TRBJ1-2	-	CASNPLSGNYGYTF	TGTGCCAGTAACCCATTGTCGGGGAACTATGGCTACACCTTC
TRBV5-1	TRBD1	TRBJ2-1	few	CASSLGQGHNEQFF	TGCGCCAGCAGCTTAGGACAGGGTCACAATGAGCAGTTCTTC
TRBV7-8	-	TRBJ1-1	-	CASSWGGNTEAFF	TGTGCCAGCAGCTGGGGAGGGAACACTGAAGCTTTCTTT
TRBV10-2	TRBD2	TRBJ2-3	once	CASSEGAGGPDTQYF	TGCGCCAGCAGTGAGGGAGCGGGGGGGCCAGATACGCAGTATTTT
TRBV18	TRBD2	TRBJ2-3	few	CASSPGLSTDTQYF	TGTGCCAGCTCACCGGGACTATCCACAGATACGCAGTATTTT
TRBV5-1	TRBD2	TRBJ2-5	few	CASSLHGPGLAAYGETQYF	TGCGCCAGCAGCTTGCACGGGCCGGGACTAGCCGCATATGGGGAGACCCAGTACTTC
TRBV6-1	-	TRBJ2-4	-	CASSVERGDIQYF	TGTGCCAGCAGCGTGGAGAGGGGAGACATTCAGTACTTC
TRBV19	-	TRBJ2-5	-	CASTGAGLKTQYF	TGTGCGAGTACTGGGGCAGGGTTGAAGACCCAGTACTTC